Sequencing of this TCR beta chain was carried out in a study of blood T cell repertoires in COVID-19. Whole-study context: Spain, Italy and the United States supplied samples that represented acute and convalescent COVID-19.

There are 17 residues in the CDR3. V was trimmed by 5 bases and J by 0 bases, leaving 16 bases between them. In germline, CDR1 is MNHNY, CDR2 SVGAGI (reference sequence). TCRdb's copy holds only in-frame clones and misses some; the assay was immunoSEQ multiplex PCR. The table has 200,000 to 250,000 clones, 75% to 85% seen once; the top ten hold about 1.3%. The chain carries TRBV6-6 and TRBJ1-4; D remains ambiguous. This receptor was obtained from a woman in her 30s with COVID-19, enrolled during active disease. Sequencing was done on a sample of peripheral blood. CDR3: CASSRVPPGATNEKLFF. CDR3 nucleotide sequence: TGTGCCAGCAGTCGAGTACCCCCGGGAGCAACTAATGAAAAACTGTTTTTT.